This T cell receptor (beta chain) was obtained from a study of blood T cell repertoires in COVID-19. Across the study: The United States, Italy and Spain were the sources of the acute and convalescent COVID-19 samples. Nucleic acid was either cDNA or gDNA, and it came from T cells, B-cell-depleted T cells, or PBMCs.

Original processing methods: The assay estimated nucleated cells by amplifying reference gene primers. The method was immunoSEQ multiplex PCR; TCRdb's version includes in-frame clones alone and lacks a portion of them. Clone size and V and J calls were adopted from that table, with D and trimming inferred from the DNA. The sample has 30,000 to 40,000 clones; roughly 93% are singletons. This receptor was obtained from a male donor with active COVID-19. Input material: peripheral blood.

The CDR3 DNA reads TGTGCCAGCCGTAAACCAGGAATAAAGAACACTGAAGCTTTCTTT. This sequence encodes CASRKPGIKNTEAFF. The gene calls are TRBV11-2 and TRBJ1-1; D is undetermined. Germline V lookup: CDR1 SGHAT, CDR2 FQNNGV. V was shortened by 8 bases and J by 1 base, with 17 bases between the two germline ends. The CDR3 is 15 amino acids.